This T cell receptor (beta chain) originates from a study of blood T cell repertoires in COVID-19. As for the study in general: Italy, Spain and the United States were the sources of the convalescent and acute COVID-19 samples. From T cells, B-cell-depleted T cells, or PBMCs came the material, which was cDNA or gDNA.

This clone was seen only once. With 2 bases removed from V and 5 bases from J, the gap between germline ends came to 10 bases. The CDR3 is made up of 13 amino acids. The germline CDR1 and CDR2 sequences are SGHAT and FQNNGV. How the authors handled the data: Amplification of reference gene primers provided the estimated nucleated cell counts. The assay was immunoSEQ multiplex PCR, and TCRdb's table has in-frame clones only and misses some. That table gives V, J and clone size, and the DNA gave D and trimming. The sample contains approximately 110,000 clones, more than 75% of which appear only once. The material sequenced was peripheral blood. The chain carries TRBV11-2 and TRBJ2-7, with a possible D match to TRBD1 (5 bases). This TCR was sampled from a human donor in a cohort sampled during active COVID-19. CDR3 nucleotide sequence: TGTGCCAGCAGCTTATCCAGGGCTCACGAGCAGTACTTC. Its protein is CASSLSRAHEQYF.